This TCR beta chain was found in a study of T cells in Graves' hyperthyroidism and ophthalmopathy. Regarding the study as a whole: Blood held most thyroid clonotypes expanded above 0.001 frequency.

The CDR3 contains 15 residues. V lost 4 bases, J lost 2 bases, and 12 bases lay in between. Germline V gives CDR1 SGHRS, CDR2 YFSETQ. Disease duration was under 3 months in the ophthalmopathy patients, who also had a Clinical Activity Score of at least 3 and a NOSPECS grade of at least 4. TCR beta CDR3 regions were amplified from RNA transcripts. The HTBI set primed first-round TCR CDR3 RT-PCR. TCRdb recomputed calls from the multiplex PCR reads with MiXCR, one row per CDR3 protein. The data hold around 340,000 distinct CDR3 sequences, with roughly 20% observed a single time. This clonotype has ten or more counts. Its target is unknown.

The sequencing input was blood. The receptor was isolated from a woman aged 40 to 50 with Graves' ophthalmopathy. The chain has TRBV5-1 and TRBJ2-2; D call uncertain. CDR3 in amino acids: CASSDQNSNTGELFF. CDR3 nucleotides: TGCGCCAGCAGCGACCAGAATTCCAACACCGGGGAGCTGTTTTTT.